This TCR beta chain was documented in a study of cytomegalovirus exposure and HLA in healthy donors. Study-wide results and limits: A few chains tied to CMV proved CMV antigen-specific in vitro.

Using immunoSEQ multiplex PCR, the repertoire was profiled, and TCRdb retains in-frame clones only, with some absent. The table has about 170,000 clones, 65% to 90% seen once. The trim removed 3 bases at V and 3 bases at J, leaving 8 bases unmatched. Germline CDR1 and CDR2: LNHDA and SQIVND (reference sequence). This CDR3 is 15 amino acids long. On this clone: No antigen is known for it.

Sequencing was done on a sample of PBMCs. The rearrangement links TRBV19 to TRBJ2-7, with 7 positions matching TRBD1. This TCR was sampled from a woman between 18 and 30 years old in good health and CMV-seronegative. The CDR3 spells CASSMQDRAVYEQYF. The CDR3 DNA follows: TGTGCCAGTAGTATGCAAGACAGGGCGGTCTACGAGCAGTACTTC.